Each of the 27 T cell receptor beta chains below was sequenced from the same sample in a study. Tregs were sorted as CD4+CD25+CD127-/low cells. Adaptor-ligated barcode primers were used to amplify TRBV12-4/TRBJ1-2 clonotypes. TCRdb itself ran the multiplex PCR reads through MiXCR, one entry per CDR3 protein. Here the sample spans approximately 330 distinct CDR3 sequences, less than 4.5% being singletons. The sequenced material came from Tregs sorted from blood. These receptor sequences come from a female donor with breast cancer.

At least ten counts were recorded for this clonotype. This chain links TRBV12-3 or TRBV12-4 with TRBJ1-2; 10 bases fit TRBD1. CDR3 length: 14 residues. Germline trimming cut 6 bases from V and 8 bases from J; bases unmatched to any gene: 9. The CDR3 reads CASSFTGQGQGYTF. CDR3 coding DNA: TGTGCCAGCAGCTTCACGGGACAGGGGCAGGGCTACACCTTC.

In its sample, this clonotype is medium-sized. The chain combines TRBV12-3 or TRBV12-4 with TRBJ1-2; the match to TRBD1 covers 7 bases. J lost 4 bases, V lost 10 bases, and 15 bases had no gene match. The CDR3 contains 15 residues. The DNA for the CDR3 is TGTGCCACCATGGAATGGTCCGGGACAGCCTATGGCTACACCTTC. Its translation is CATMEWSGTAYGYTF.

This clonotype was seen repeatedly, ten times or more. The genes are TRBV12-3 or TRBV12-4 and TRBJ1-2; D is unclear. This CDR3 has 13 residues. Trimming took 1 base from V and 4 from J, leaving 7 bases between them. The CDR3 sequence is CASSLGVPYGYTF. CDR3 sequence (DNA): TGTGCCAGCAGTTTAGGGGTGCCCTATGGCTACACCTTC.

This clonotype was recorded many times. The CDR3 DNA sequence: TGTGCCAGCAGTTTCGACAGGACTGGGTTCAATGGCTACACCTTC. Translation: CASSFDRTGFNGYTF. The V call is TRBV12-3 or TRBV12-4, the J call TRBJ1-2; weak D call: TRBD1 (6 bases). V lost 3 bases and J lost 6, with 17 bases in between. This CDR3 comprises 15 residues.

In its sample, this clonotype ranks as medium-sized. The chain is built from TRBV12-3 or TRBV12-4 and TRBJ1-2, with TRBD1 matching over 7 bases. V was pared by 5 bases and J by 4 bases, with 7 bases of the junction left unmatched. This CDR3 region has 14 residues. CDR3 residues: CASSLGTVPYGYTF. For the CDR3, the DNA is TGTGCCAGCAGTCTGGGGACAGTTCCCTATGGCTACACCTTC.

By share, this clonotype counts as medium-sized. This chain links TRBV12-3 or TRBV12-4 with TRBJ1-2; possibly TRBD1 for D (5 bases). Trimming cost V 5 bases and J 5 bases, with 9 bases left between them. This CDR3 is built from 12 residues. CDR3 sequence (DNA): TGTGCCAGCAGTCGGGACCGATATGGCTACACCTTC. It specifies CASSRDRYGYTF.

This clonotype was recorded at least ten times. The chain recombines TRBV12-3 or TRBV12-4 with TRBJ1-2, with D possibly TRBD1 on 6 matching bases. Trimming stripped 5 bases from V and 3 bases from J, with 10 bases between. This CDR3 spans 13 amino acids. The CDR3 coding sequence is TGTGCCAGCAGTGCACAGGGATACTATGGCTACACCTTC. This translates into CASSAQGYYGYTF.

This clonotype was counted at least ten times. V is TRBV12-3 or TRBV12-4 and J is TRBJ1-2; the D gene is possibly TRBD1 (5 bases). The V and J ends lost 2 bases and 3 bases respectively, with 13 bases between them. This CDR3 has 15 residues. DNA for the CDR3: TGTGCCAGCAGTTTAAGGCAGGGTGTTGACTATGGCTACACCTTC. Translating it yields CASSLRQGVDYGYTF.

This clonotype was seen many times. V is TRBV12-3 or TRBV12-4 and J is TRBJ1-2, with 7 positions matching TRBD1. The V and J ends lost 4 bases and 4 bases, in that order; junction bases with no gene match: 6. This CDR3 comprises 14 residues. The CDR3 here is CASSYRGLGYGYTF. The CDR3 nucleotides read TGTGCCAGCAGTTACAGGGGTTTAGGCTATGGCTACACCTTC.

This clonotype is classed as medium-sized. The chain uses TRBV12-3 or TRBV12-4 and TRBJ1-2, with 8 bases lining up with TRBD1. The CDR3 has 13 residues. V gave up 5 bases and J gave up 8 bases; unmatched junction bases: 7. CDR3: CASSPGQGMGYTF. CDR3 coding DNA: TGTGCCAGCAGTCCCGGACAGGGTATGGGCTACACCTTC.

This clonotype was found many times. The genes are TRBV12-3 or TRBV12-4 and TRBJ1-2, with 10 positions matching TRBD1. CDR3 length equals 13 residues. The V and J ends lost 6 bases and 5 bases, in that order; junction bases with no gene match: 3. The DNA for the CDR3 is TGTGCCAGCAGCCCGGGACAGGGGTATGGCTACACCTTC. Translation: CASSPGQGYGYTF.

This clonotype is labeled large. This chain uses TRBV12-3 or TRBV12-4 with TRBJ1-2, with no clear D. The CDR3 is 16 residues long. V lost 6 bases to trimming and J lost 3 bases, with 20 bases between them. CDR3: CASRATGQPTHYGYTF. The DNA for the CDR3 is TGTGCCAGCAGGGCTACGGGCCAACCCACTCACTATGGCTACACCTTC.

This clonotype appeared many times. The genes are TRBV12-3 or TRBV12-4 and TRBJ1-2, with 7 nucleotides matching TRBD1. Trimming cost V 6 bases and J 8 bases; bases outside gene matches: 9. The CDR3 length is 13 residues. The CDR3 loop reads CASRGTGAGGYTF. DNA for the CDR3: TGTGCCAGCAGGGGAACAGGGGCGGGAGGCTACACCTTC.

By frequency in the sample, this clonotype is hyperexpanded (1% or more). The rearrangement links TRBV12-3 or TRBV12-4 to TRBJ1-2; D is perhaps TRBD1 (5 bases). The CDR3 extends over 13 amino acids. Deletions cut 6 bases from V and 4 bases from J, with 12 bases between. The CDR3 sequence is CASRQDNSYGYTF. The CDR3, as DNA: TGTGCCAGCAGACAGGACAATAGCTATGGCTACACCTTC.

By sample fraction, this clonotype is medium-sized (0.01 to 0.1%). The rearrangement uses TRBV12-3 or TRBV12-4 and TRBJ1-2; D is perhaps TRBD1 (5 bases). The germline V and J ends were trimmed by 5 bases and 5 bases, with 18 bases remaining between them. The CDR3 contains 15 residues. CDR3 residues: CASSRNLDSLYGYTF. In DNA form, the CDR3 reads TGTGCCAGCAGTCGCAACCTTGACAGCTTATATGGCTACACCTTC.

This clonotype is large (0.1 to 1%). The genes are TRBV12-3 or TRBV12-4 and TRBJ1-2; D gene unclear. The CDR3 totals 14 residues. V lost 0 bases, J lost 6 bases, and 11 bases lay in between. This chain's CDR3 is CASSLAGWTDGYTF. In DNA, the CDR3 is TGTGCCAGCAGTTTAGCGGGCTGGACGGATGGCTACACCTTC.

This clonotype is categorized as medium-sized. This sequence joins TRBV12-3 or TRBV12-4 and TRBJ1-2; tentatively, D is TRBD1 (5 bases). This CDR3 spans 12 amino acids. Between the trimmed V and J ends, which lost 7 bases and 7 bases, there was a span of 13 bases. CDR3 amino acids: CASTPQGGGYTF. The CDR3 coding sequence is TGTGCCAGCACCCCGCAGGGCGGTGGCTACACCTTC.

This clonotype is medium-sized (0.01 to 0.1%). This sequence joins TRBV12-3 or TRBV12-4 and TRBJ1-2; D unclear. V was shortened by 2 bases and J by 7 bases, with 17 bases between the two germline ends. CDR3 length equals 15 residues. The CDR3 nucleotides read TGTGCCAGCAGTTTATGGGCGGGATTAGTTAGTGGCTACACCTTC. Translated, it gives CASSLWAGLVSGYTF.

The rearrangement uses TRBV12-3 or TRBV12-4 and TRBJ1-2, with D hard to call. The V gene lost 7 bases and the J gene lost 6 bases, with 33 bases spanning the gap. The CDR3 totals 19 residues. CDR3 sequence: CASNRMTIPGHGIGDGYTF. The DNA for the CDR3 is TGTGCCAGCAATCGGATGACAATTCCGGGCCACGGGATCGGTGATGGCTACACCTTC.

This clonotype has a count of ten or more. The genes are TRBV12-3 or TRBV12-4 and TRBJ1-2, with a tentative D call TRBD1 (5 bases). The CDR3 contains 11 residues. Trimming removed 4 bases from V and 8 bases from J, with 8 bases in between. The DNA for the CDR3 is TGTGCCAGCAGTTCTAGGGGCGGCTACACCTTC. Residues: CASSSRGGYTF.

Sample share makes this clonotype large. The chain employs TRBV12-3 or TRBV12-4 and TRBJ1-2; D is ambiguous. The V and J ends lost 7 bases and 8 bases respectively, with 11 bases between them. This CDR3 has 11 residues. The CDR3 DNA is TGTGCCAGCACAACGGCGGGAGGCTACACCTTC. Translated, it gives CASTTAGGYTF.

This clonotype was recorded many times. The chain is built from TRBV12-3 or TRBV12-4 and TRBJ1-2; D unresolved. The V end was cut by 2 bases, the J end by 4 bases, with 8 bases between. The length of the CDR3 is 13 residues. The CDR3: CASSLSPGYGYTF. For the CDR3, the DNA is TGTGCCAGCAGTTTATCCCCGGGCTATGGCTACACCTTC.

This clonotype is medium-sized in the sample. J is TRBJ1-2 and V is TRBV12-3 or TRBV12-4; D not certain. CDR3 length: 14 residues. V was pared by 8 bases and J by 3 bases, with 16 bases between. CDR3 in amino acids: CASFEREQHYGYTF. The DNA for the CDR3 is TGTGCCAGCTTCGAGAGGGAACAGCACTATGGCTACACCTTC.

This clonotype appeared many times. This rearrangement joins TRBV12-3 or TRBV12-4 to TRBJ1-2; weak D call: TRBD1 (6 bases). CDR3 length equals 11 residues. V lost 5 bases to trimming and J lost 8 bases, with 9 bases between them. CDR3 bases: TGTGCCAGCAGTGACAGGTTGGGCTACACCTTC. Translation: CASSDRLGYTF.

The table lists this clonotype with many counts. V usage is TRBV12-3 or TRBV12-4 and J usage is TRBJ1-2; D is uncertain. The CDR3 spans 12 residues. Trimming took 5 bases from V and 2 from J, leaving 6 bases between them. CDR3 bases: TGTGCCAGCAGTCCGGGGAACTATGGCTACACCTTC. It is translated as CASSPGNYGYTF.

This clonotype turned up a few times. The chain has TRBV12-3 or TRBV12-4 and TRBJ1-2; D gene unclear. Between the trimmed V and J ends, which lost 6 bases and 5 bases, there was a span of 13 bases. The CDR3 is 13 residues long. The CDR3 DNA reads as TGTGCCAGCAGCCAGACTAACTATTATGGCTACACCTTC. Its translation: CASSQTNYYGYTF.

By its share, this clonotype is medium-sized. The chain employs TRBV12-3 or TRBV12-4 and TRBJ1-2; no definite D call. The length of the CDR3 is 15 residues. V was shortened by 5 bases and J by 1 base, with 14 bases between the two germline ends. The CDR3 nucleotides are TGTGCCAGCAGTCACCTGGCGGGAGTTAACTATGGCTACACCTTC. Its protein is CASSHLAGVNYGYTF.